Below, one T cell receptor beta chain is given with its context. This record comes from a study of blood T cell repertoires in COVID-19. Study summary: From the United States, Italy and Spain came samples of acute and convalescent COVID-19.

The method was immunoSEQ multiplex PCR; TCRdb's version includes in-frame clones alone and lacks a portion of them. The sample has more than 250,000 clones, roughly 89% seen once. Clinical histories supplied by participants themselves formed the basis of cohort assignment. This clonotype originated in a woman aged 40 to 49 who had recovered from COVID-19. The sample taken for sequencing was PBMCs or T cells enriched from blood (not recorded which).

The CDR3 here is CASRASGSIGELFF. CDR3 in DNA: TGTGCCAGCAGGGCCAGCGGGAGTATCGGGGAGCTGTTTTTT. V usage is TRBV27 and J usage is TRBJ2-2; TRBD2 matches at 8 bases. Trimming took 6 bases from V and 7 from J; bases not matched to a gene: 7. CDR3 length: 14 residues. Germline V gene sequence: CDR1 MNHEY, CDR2 SMNVEV (reference sequence).